A single sample is the source of the 24 T cell receptor beta chains below, sequenced in a study of radiotherapy plus CTLA-4 blockade in lung cancer. Only in-frame clones appear in the TCRdb table, and some are missing; sequencing was by immunoSEQ multiplex PCR. The repertoire holds approximately 40,000 clones, with roughly 77% as singletons. The sequences come from peripheral blood, collected from a patient treated with radiotherapy plus ipilimumab. These receptors were taken from a human donor with non-small cell lung cancer who had stable disease on radiotherapy plus ipilimumab.

The genes are TRBV9 and TRBJ2-2; 8 bases match TRBD1. CDR3 size: 14 residues. J lost 10 bases, V lost 3 bases, and 8 bases had no gene match. In germline, CDR1 is SGDLS, CDR2 YYNGEE. The DNA of the CDR3 is TGTGCCAGCAGCGCAGGGGGCAGGGTTGAGGAGCTGTTTTTT. Amino acids: CASSAGGRVEELFF.

The chain couples TRBV19 to TRBJ1-2, with D hard to call. The CDR3 has 17 residues. CDR1 is LNHDA and CDR2 is SQIVND in the germline V gene (reference sequence). Trimming stripped 0 bases from V and 4 bases from J, with 18 bases between. The CDR3 loop is CASSIDESGVGVYGYTF. As DNA, the CDR3 is TGTGCCAGTAGTATAGATGAGTCCGGGGTAGGAGTCTATGGCTACACCTTC.

This chain connects TRBV6-1 to TRBJ1-5; 9 bases line up with TRBD1. The CDR3 has 13 amino acids. V was clipped by 6 bases and J by 7 bases; unmatched bases: 4. Germline V gives CDR1 MNHNS, CDR2 SASEGT. DNA for the CDR3: TGTGCCAGCAGGCTGGACAGGGGACAGCCCCAGCATTTT. As protein: CASRLDRGQPQHF.

The chain recombines TRBV5-1 with TRBJ2-2; D is uncertain. This CDR3 is 15 amino acids long. V lost 0 bases to trimming and J lost 0 bases, with 6 bases between them. The germline gives CDR1 SGHRS, CDR2 YFSETQ. CDR3 bases: TGCGCCAGCAGCTTGGGTTTACCGAACACCGGGGAGCTGTTTTTT. Amino acids: CASSLGLPNTGELFF.

This clone has a handful of counts. The chain carries TRBV15 and TRBJ2-1, with a possible D match to TRBD2 (6 bases). Germline CDR1 reads LNHNV; CDR2 reads YYDKDF (reference sequence). V was clipped by 2 bases and J by 8 bases, with 25 bases between them. CDR3 length: 18 residues. The CDR3 DNA reads as TGTGCCACCAGCAGAAAAGGGAGGAGCAGGGCATCGAGTGATGAGCAGTTCTTC. Translated: CATSRKGRSRASSDEQFF. Full variable domain (missing parts from reference TRBV15 and TRBJ2-1): DAMVIQNPRYQVTQFGKPVTLSCSQTLNHNVMYWYQQKSSQAPKLLFHYYDKDFNNEADTPDNFQSRRPNTSFCFLDIRSPGLGDTAMYLCATSRKGRSRASSDEQFFGPGTRLTVL.

The chain recombines TRBV5-6 with TRBJ2-5, with a weak D call TRBD1 (6 bases). V lost 4 bases to trimming and J lost 4 bases, with 14 bases between them. Germline V gene sequence: CDR1 SGHDT, CDR2 YYEEEE. CDR3 length: 14 amino acids. In DNA, the CDR3 is TGTGCCAGCAGCCCCGGGACACCTCCAGAGACCCAGTACTTC. Protein sequence: CASSPGTPPETQYF.

This chain joins TRBV30 and TRBJ1-5, with 10 bases that match TRBD1. The V segment lost 5 bases and the J segment 6 bases; nucleotides outside the gene matches: 4. The CDR3 has 13 residues. In germline, CDR1 is GTSNPN, CDR2 SVGIG (reference sequence). The CDR3 nucleotides are TGTGCCTGGGATGGGGACAGGGGTCAGCCCCAGCATTTT. As protein: CAWDGDRGQPQHF.

The rearrangement links TRBV11-3 to TRBJ2-2; D is ambiguous. Trimming shortened V by 1 base and J by 0 bases, and 3 bases separated the two germline ends. Germline CDR1 reads SGHNT; CDR2 reads YENEEA. The CDR3 has 14 residues. CDR3 sequence (DNA): TGTGCCAGCAGCTTAGGAACGAACACCGGGGAGCTGTTTTTT. Its protein is CASSLGTNTGELFF. Full variable domain (outside the CDR3, taken from reference TRBV11-3 and TRBJ2-2): EAGVVQSPRYKIIEKKQPVAFWCNPISGHNTLYWYLQNLGQGPELLIRYENEEAVDDSQLPKDRFSAERLKGVDSTLKIQPAELGDSAVYLCASSLGTNTGELFFGEGSRLTVL.

This clone turned up a few times. J is TRBJ2-4 and V is TRBV4-3; D might be TRBD2 (7 bases). V lost 1 base to trimming and J lost 0 bases, with 22 bases between them. The CDR3 is 20 residues long. Germline CDR1 is LGHNA and CDR2 is YSLEER. The CDR3 region has the DNA TGCGCCAGCAGCCAAGGCCCGGGTGGGAGGGGGGACTTAGCCAAAAACATTCAGTACTTC. Amino acids: CASSQGPGGRGDLAKNIQYF.

This clone was seen only a few times. V gene TRBV27 combines with J gene TRBJ2-1; 11 nucleotides align to TRBD2. CDR1 is MNHEY and CDR2 is SMNVEV in the germline V gene (reference sequence). The CDR3 sequence is 15 residues long. The ends lost 6 bases at V and 6 bases at J; junction bases unmatched: 7. The CDR3 nucleotides read TGTGCCAGCAGACGCCGTAGCGGGGGGGCCAATGAGCAGTTCTTC. Translation gives CASRRRSGGANEQFF.

The chain has TRBV18 and TRBJ1-1; 10 nucleotides line up with TRBD1. CDR1 and CDR2 (germline): KGHSH, LQKENI. Trimming took 4 bases from V and 0 from J; bases not matched to a gene: 5. This CDR3 contains 16 residues. CDR3 loop: CASSRDGTGVNTEAFF. The CDR3 nucleotides read TGTGCCAGCTCACGAGACGGGACAGGGGTGAACACTGAAGCTTTCTTT.

This chain joins TRBV7-2 and TRBJ2-7; 9 nucleotides align to TRBD2. Trimming took 4 bases from V and 2 from J; bases not matched to a gene: 0. CDR1 SGHTA and CDR2 FQGNSA come from the germline V gene. The CDR3 spans 13 residues. For the CDR3, the DNA is TGTGCCAGCAGCTCTAGCGGGACCTACGAGCAGTACTTC. Its protein product is CASSSSGTYEQYF. The full variable domain, in which reference TRBV7-2 and TRBJ2-7 provide the parts outside the CDR3, is GAGVSQSPSNKVTEKGKDVELRCDPISGHTALYWYRQSLGQGLEFLIYFQGNSAPDKSGLPSDRFSAERTGGSVSTLTIQRTQQEDSAVYLCASSSSGTYEQYFGPGTRLTVT.

The rearrangement joins TRBV5-1 to TRBJ1-3; a possible D gene is TRBD1 (5 bases). The CDR3 contains 15 residues. CDR1 is SGHRS, CDR2 YFSETQ, per germline. Trimming cost V 2 bases and J 0 bases, with 9 bases left between them. For the CDR3, the DNA is TGCGCCAGCAGCTTCAACGGGGGCTCTGGAAACACCATATATTTT. This encodes CASSFNGGSGNTIYF.

The CDR3 reads CASSPSAGDYGYTF. CDR3 sequence (DNA): TGTGCCAGCTCACCAAGCGCAGGGGACTATGGCTACACCTTC. This rearrangement joins TRBV18 to TRBJ1-2; the D gene is possibly TRBD1 (6 bases). Germline V gene lookup returns CDR1 KGHSH and CDR2 LQKENI. V lost 2 bases to trimming and J lost 3 bases, with 10 bases between them. The CDR3 covers 14 residues.

The genes are TRBV9 and TRBJ2-2; no definite D call. The CDR3 sequence is 16 residues long. Trimming took off 0 bases at V and 2 bases at J, with 11 bases between the two ends. Germline-derived CDR1 and CDR2 are SGDLS and YYNGEE. Written as DNA, the CDR3 is TGTGCCAGCAGCGTAGCAGGCGGACCTAACACCGGGGAGCTGTTTTTT. It specifies CASSVAGGPNTGELFF.

The chain links TRBV6-1 to TRBJ1-2; 7 nucleotides agree with TRBD1. Germline V gene lookup returns CDR1 MNHNS and CDR2 SASEGT. V shed 3 bases, J shed 4 bases, and the junction held 8 bases outside the gene matches. This CDR3 region has 15 residues. The CDR3 DNA reads as TGTGCCAGCAGTGAGGGTAGGGGGCGCGGCTATGGCTACACCTTC. Protein sequence: CASSEGRGRGYGYTF.

V usage is TRBV6-1 and J usage is TRBJ2-1, with D perhaps TRBD1 or TRBD2 (5 bases each). CDR3 size: 15 residues. The V gene lost 4 bases and the J gene lost 9 bases, with 19 bases spanning the gap. Per germline, CDR1 MNHNS and CDR2 SASEGT. CDR3 sequence (DNA): TGTGCCAGCAGTGCCCCGAGTGGGACGGGGCTTGAGCAGTTCTTC. The encoded protein is CASSAPSGTGLEQFF.

J is TRBJ1-1 and V is TRBV19; no firm D call. Germline loops: CDR1 LNHDA, CDR2 SQIVND (reference sequence). There are 14 residues in the CDR3. V lost 4 bases, J lost 6 bases, and 15 bases lay in between. This chain's CDR3 is CASSRPGLVAEAFF. The CDR3 coding sequence is TGTGCCAGTAGTAGACCGGGTCTCGTAGCTGAAGCTTTCTTT.

V is TRBV4-2 and J is TRBJ2-2, with 10 nucleotides matching TRBD2. Germline loops: CDR1 LGHNA, CDR2 YNFKEQ. The CDR3 has 16 residues. Losses at the gene ends were 3 bases for V and 6 bases for J; bases not matched to a gene: 7. The CDR3, as DNA: TGTGCCAGCAGCCAGGCAGCGGGGGGGCTTCCCGGGGAGCTGTTTTTT. Its protein product is CASSQAAGGLPGELFF.

J is TRBJ1-2 and V is TRBV25-1; TRBD1 agrees at 8 bases. The CDR3 has 14 amino acids. CDR1 MGHDK and CDR2 SYGVNS come from the germline V gene. V was clipped by 3 bases and J by 7 bases; unmatched bases: 7. CDR3 loop: CASSDPWTGTGYTF. The CDR3 bases are TGTGCCAGCAGTGACCCTTGGACAGGGACTGGCTACACCTTC.

The count of this clone is one. V gene TRBV7-6 combines with J gene TRBJ2-1, with D perhaps TRBD2 (6 bases). V was trimmed by 0 bases and J by 5 bases, leaving 14 bases between them. CDR3 length: 16 amino acids. In germline, CDR1 is SGHVS, CDR2 FNYEAQ. CDR3 DNA: TGTGCCAGCAGCTTAGCGGACTACTCTGGGGACAATGAGCAGTTCTTC. Its translation: CASSLADYSGDNEQFF. The complete variable domain, with remaining parts taken from reference TRBV7-6 and TRBJ2-1, reads GAGVSQSPRYKVTKRGQDVALRCDPISGHVSLYWYRQALGQGPEFLTYFNYEAQQDKSGLPNDRFSAERPEGSISTLTIQRTEQRDSAMYRCASSLADYSGDNEQFFGPGTRLTVL.

The chain combines TRBV5-4 with TRBJ1-6, with D possibly being TRBD1 (6 bases). CDR1 and CDR2 from the germline V gene are SGHNT and YYREEE (reference sequence). The germline V and J ends were trimmed by 0 bases and 5 bases, with 12 bases remaining between them. The length of the CDR3 is 16 residues. CDR3 DNA: TGTGCCAGCAGCTTGGGGGGGGCGCTGGATAATTCACCCCTCCACTTT. It codes for CASSLGGALDNSPLHF.

The chain employs TRBV7-3 and TRBJ1-6, with 7 bases matching TRBD1. V was clipped by 3 bases and J by 6 bases; unmatched bases: 8. There are 16 residues in the CDR3. Germline V gene data show CDR1 as SGHTA and CDR2 as FQGTGA. DNA for the CDR3: TGTGCCAGCAGCTTGGGACAGATCCGAGTTAATTCACCCCTCCACTTT. Protein: CASSLGQIRVNSPLHF.

The chain links TRBV7-2 to TRBJ1-3, with D hard to call. The CDR3 is made up of 14 amino acids. Germline V gives CDR1 SGHTA, CDR2 FQGNSA. Trimming removed 3 bases from V and 0 bases from J, with 6 bases in between. CDR3 sequence reads: CASSLQVSGNTIYF. The DNA for the CDR3 is TGTGCCAGCAGCTTGCAGGTCTCTGGAAACACCATATATTTT.